The table lists the clone carrying this T cell receptor beta chain with many counts. Its antigen is as yet unknown. Time point denoted: patch test 2, 6 weeks after DPC sensitization. Treatment meaning: therapeutic diphenylcyclopropenone sensitization with weekly scalp DPC. The sample originates from a study of human T cells and chemical hapten exposure. Overall study results and limits: The donor cohort had alopecia, so its immune response may not match that of healthy people.

The germline V gene encodes CDR1 SQVTM and CDR2 ANQGSEA. The CDR3 consists of 15 residues. Trimming removed 2 bases at V and 1 base at J, with 12 bases between. The library tagged each cDNA molecule with unique molecular identifiers. MiXCR, run by TCRdb on the RACE reads, gives a single entry per CDR3 protein. The data hold about 350,000 distinct CDR3 sequences, with under 6.5% observed a single time. The J gene is TRBJ1-5, the V gene TRBV29-1; tentatively, D is TRBD1 (5 bases). The receptor comes from a woman aged 18-29 years with alopecia areata. Some clones in this sample may be carry-over from other donors' samples. This material consisted of whole blood, taken in connection with sensitization to the hapten diphenylcyclopropenone (DPC). As DNA, the CDR3 is TGCAGCGTTGAAACGGGAGGGGCCAGCAATCAGCCCCAGCATTTT. As protein: CSVETGGASNQPQHF.